Here is one TCR beta chain with its context. Authors' methods: Estimation of nucleated cell counts relied on the amplification of reference gene primers. Generated by immunoSEQ multiplex PCR, the TCRdb table keeps only in-frame clones and is missing some. For V, J and clone size, that table is used; D and trimming come from the DNA. The repertoire has tens of thousands of clones, around 80% of them found once; the top ten carry 7% to 9%. The source of the sample is a study of blood T cell repertoires in COVID-19. Background on the study: The study drew acute and convalescent COVID-19 samples from the United States, Italy and Spain. PBMCs, B-cell-depleted T cells, or T cells were the source of the cDNA or gDNA that made up the material.

V lost 0 bases, J lost 5 bases, and 2 bases stayed unmatched. Germline CDR1 and CDR2: GTSNPN and SVGIG (reference sequence). The CDR3 extends over 14 amino acids. The receptor was derived from a woman in her sixties with acute or convalescent COVID-19. The V call is TRBV30, the J call TRBJ1-5; 9 bases align to TRBD1. Material for sequencing was peripheral blood. CDR3 in amino acids: CAWSVGTGYQPQHF. CDR3 nucleotide sequence: TGTGCCTGGAGTGTCGGGACAGGGTATCAGCCCCAGCATTTT.